Listed here are 13 T cell receptor beta chains from one sample, sequenced in a study of blood T cell repertoires in COVID-19. Measured with immunoSEQ multiplex PCR; TCRdb has only the in-frame clones, and not every one. The sample includes a few hundred thousand clones, about 85% of them seen just once. Sequenced input: peripheral blood. These receptors were obtained from a woman in her 50s with active or convalescent COVID-19.

This chain links TRBV14 with TRBJ2-5, with D maybe TRBD2 (5 bases). Trimming pared 1 base from V and 5 bases from J, leaving 14 bases between. This CDR3 has 15 residues. Germline assignment: CDR1 SGHDN and CDR2 FVKESK. The CDR3 reads CASSQVRLTGETQYF. The CDR3 DNA reads as TGTGCCAGCAGCCAAGTAAGGCTTACGGGGGAGACCCAGTACTTC.

This rearrangement joins TRBV6-5 to TRBJ1-1; a weak D match, TRBD1 (5 bases). CDR1 and CDR2 from the germline V gene are MNHEY and SVGAGI. The length of the CDR3 is 14 residues. V dropped 0 bases and J dropped 5 bases, with 10 bases sitting between them. The CDR3 protein is CASSYSSKGTEAFF. CDR3 coding DNA: TGTGCCAGCAGTTACTCGAGTAAGGGGACTGAAGCTTTCTTT.

CDR3: CASSLLAGNTGELFF. For the CDR3, the DNA is TGTGCCAGTAGTCTACTAGCGGGAAACACCGGGGAGCTGTTTTTT. The genes are TRBV19 and TRBJ2-2, with TRBD2 matching over 10 bases. The V and J ends lost 5 bases and 2 bases, in that order; junction bases with no gene match: 2. The germline gives CDR1 LNHDA, CDR2 SQIVND (reference sequence). The CDR3 totals 15 residues.

This chain connects TRBV15 to TRBJ2-7; TRBD1 might be the D (5 bases). Trimming cost V 3 bases and J 6 bases, with 15 bases left between them. Germline loops: CDR1 LNHNV, CDR2 YYDKDF (reference sequence). This CDR3 is 14 amino acids long. The chain's CDR3 is CATSRRAQGGEQYF. The CDR3 coding sequence is TGTGCCACCAGCAGGCGAGCCCAGGGCGGCGAGCAGTACTTC.

This clone was seen a few times. This chain links TRBV5-1 with TRBJ1-5; the D is unclear. This CDR3 has 15 amino acids. Trimming left V 0 bases short and J 1 base short, with 8 bases between. Germline V gene data show CDR1 as SGHRS and CDR2 as YFSETQ. This CDR3 reads CASSLGTGSNQPQHF. Written as DNA, the CDR3 is TGCGCCAGCAGCTTGGGAACCGGGAGCAATCAGCCCCAGCATTTT.

This chain connects TRBV23-1 to TRBJ2-7; D is unclear. TRBV23-1 is flagged as an ORF with uncertain function. The V end was cut by 0 bases, the J end by 4 bases, with 19 bases between. This CDR3 is built from 17 residues. The CDR3 sequence: CASSQSCSLWLRYEQYF. CDR3 nucleotides: TGCGCCAGCAGTCAATCTTGCAGTCTTTGGCTGAGGTACGAGCAGTACTTC.

This chain links TRBV27 with TRBJ2-7; possibly TRBD2 for D (5 bases). V lost 8 bases and J lost 2, with 10 bases in between. The CDR3 covers 12 residues. Germline lookup yields CDR1 MNHEY and CDR2 SMNVEV (reference sequence). DNA of the CDR3: TGTGCCAGCGGGAGAAACCCCTACGAGCAGTACTTC. This translates into CASGRNPYEQYF.

The table lists this clone with a count of one. The chain has TRBV21-1 and TRBJ2-2; TRBD2, as called in the table, went unchecked against the DNA. TRBV21-1 is tagged as a pseudogene. CDR3 size: 17 residues. In DNA, the CDR3 is TGTGCCAGCAGCAAAATCCCGGGACTAGTGAGCACCGGGGAGCTGTTTTTT. The encoded protein is CASSKIPGLVSTGELFF.

Written as DNA, the CDR3 is TGCGCCAGCAGCTTGGCTTGGGACATCACAGATACGCAGTATTTT. Protein: CASSLAWDITDTQYF. V and J are TRBV5-1 and TRBJ2-3, with D perhaps TRBD1 (6 bases). Trimming removed 0 bases at V and 2 bases at J, with 10 bases between. Germline V gene data show CDR1 as SGHRS and CDR2 as YFSETQ. This CDR3 spans 15 amino acids.

Comments on this clone: The junction and the germline gene differ at one end; a read error may be behind it. The V call is TRBV28, the J call TRBJ1-1, with D possibly TRBD1 on 6 matching bases. Germline values: CDR1 MDHEN, CDR2 SYDVKM. The CDR3 is 16 residues long. The CDR3: CASSLRRDSRVEGGGF. CDR3 coding DNA: TGTGCCAGCAGCCTAAGAAGGGACTCGCGGGTTGAGGGGGGGGGCTTT.

In this sample, this clone turned up a few times. The genes are TRBV19 and TRBJ2-7, with 7 bases matching TRBD1. J lost 4 bases, V lost 5 bases, and 11 bases had no gene match. Germline V CDR1 and CDR2: LNHDA, SQIVND (reference sequence). This CDR3 region has 15 residues. CDR3 in DNA: TGTGCCAGTAGTCCGACTTACAGGGGTCGGTACGAGCAGTACTTC. Translation gives CASSPTYRGRYEQYF.

The gene calls are TRBV19 and TRBJ2-7, with 13 bases lining up with TRBD2. Germline-derived CDR1 and CDR2 are LNHDA and SQIVND (reference sequence). After removal of 4 bases from V and 3 bases from J, the junction contained 9 bases not matched to a gene. This CDR3 contains 17 residues. CDR3 sequence reads: CASSTRAGTSGIYEQYF. The CDR3 region has the DNA TGTGCCAGTAGTACTCGCGCCGGGACTAGCGGGATCTACGAGCAGTACTTC.

V usage is TRBV2 and J usage is TRBJ2-1; TRBD2 matches 8 bases. Trimming removed 4 bases from V and 7 bases from J; junction bases left unmatched: 9. The germline CDR1 and CDR2 sequences are SNHLY and FYNNEI. This CDR3 has 15 amino acids. CDR3 sequence reads: CASSAQAGAINEQFF. In DNA form, the CDR3 reads TGTGCCAGCAGTGCCCAAGCGGGAGCTATTAATGAGCAGTTCTTC.